A single sample is the source of the 25 T cell receptor beta chains below, sequenced in a study of blood T cell repertoires in COVID-19. The table came from immunoSEQ multiplex PCR; TCRdb's copy has only in-frame clones and leaves some out. The data contain tens of thousands of clones, around 85% of them singletons. The sample comprised peripheral blood. These TCRs come from a man aged 45-60 years with active COVID-19.

V gene TRBV19 combines with J gene TRBJ2-1; 11 bases align to TRBD2. V was clipped by 4 bases and J by 6 bases; unmatched bases: 5. The CDR3 loop spans 15 amino acids. Looked up from germline, CDR1 is LNHDA and CDR2 is SQIVND (reference sequence). CDR3 in amino acids: CASSRLAGGPNEQFF. For the CDR3, the DNA is TGTGCCAGTAGTAGGCTAGCGGGGGGCCCCAATGAGCAGTTCTTC.

The DNA for the CDR3 is TGTGCCAGCAGTGAAGGGTCGGGCAGGGTTGGAAACACCATATATTTT. This gives the protein CASSEGSGRVGNTIYF. The V and J genes are TRBV2 and TRBJ1-3; D might be TRBD1 (5 bases). The CDR3 contains 16 residues. Trimming removed 1 base from V and 3 bases from J, with 13 bases in between. Per the germline V gene, CDR1 is SNHLY and CDR2 is FYNNEI.

This clone was observed a handful of times. J is TRBJ1-6 and V is TRBV5-1, with unresolved D. Germline-derived CDR1 and CDR2 are SGHRS and YFSETQ. This CDR3 comprises 12 residues. The V gene lost 0 bases and the J gene lost 8 bases, with 3 bases spanning the gap. The CDR3 nucleotides read TGCGCCAGCAGCTTGGCTGATTCACCCCTCCACTTT. Protein: CASSLADSPLHF.

The rearrangement uses TRBV9 and TRBJ2-2, with TRBD1 identical over 7 bases. The CDR3 totals 16 residues. The ends lost 4 bases at V and 0 bases at J; junction bases unmatched: 6. Germline V gene data show CDR1 as SGDLS and CDR2 as YYNGEE. This CDR3 is CASSPRDRTNTGELFF. CDR3 sequence (DNA): TGTGCCAGCAGCCCCCGGGACAGAACGAACACCGGGGAGCTGTTTTTT.

V gene TRBV6-5 combines with J gene TRBJ2-2, with 11 bases that match TRBD1. CDR1 is MNHEY and CDR2 is SVGAGI in the germline V gene. Trimming removed 6 bases from V and 5 bases from J; junction bases left unmatched: 2. The CDR3 loop spans 14 amino acids. CDR3 nucleotide sequence: TGTGCCAGCAGGGGGACAGGGGGAACCGGGGAGCTGTTTTTT. Translation: CASRGTGGTGELFF.

By its share, this clone is medium-sized. J is TRBJ1-2 and V is TRBV7-8; D gene ambiguous. CDR3 length: 12 residues. V lost 5 bases and J lost 6, with 10 bases in between. CDR1 SGHVS and CDR2 FQNEAQ come from the germline V gene. The CDR3 nucleotides read TGTGCCAGCAGCACCCCCGGGGATGGCTACACCTTC. It codes for CASSTPGDGYTF.

For the CDR3, the DNA is TGTGCCAGCAGCTTATACCAGGGTCCTAGCTCCTACGAGCAGTACTTC. The encoded protein is CASSLYQGPSSYEQYF. This chain uses TRBV7-9 with TRBJ2-7, with D tentatively TRBD1 (5 bases). Germline lookup yields CDR1 SEHNR and CDR2 FQNEAQ (reference sequence). The CDR3 spans 16 residues. Trimming shortened V by 2 bases and J by 0 bases, and 14 bases separated the two germline ends.

V usage is TRBV6-6 and J usage is TRBJ1-2; TRBD1 matches 10 bases. After removal of 6 bases from V and 3 bases from J, the junction contained 7 bases not matched to a gene. The CDR3 has 15 residues. Germline CDR1 and CDR2: MNHNY and SVGAGI (reference sequence). The chain's CDR3 is CASRGGDRGYYGYTF. The DNA for the CDR3 is TGTGCCAGCAGAGGAGGGGACAGGGGTTACTATGGCTACACCTTC.

This chain connects TRBV28 to TRBJ2-6; 7 bases map to TRBD2. The CDR3 totals 15 residues. J gave up 3 bases and V 7 bases, and 6 bases lay outside the gene matches. Per the germline V gene, CDR1 is MDHEN and CDR2 is SYDVKM. Written as DNA, the CDR3 is TGTGCCAGCACCCCTGCGGGAGTTGGGGCCAACGTCCTGACTTTC. This sequence encodes CASTPAGVGANVLTF.

The CDR3 DNA reads as TGTGCCAGCAGCCGTCACAGGGGACAGGCGACCGGGGAGCTGTTTTTT. Protein sequence: CASSRHRGQATGELFF. V and J are TRBV7-9 and TRBJ2-2, with 8 bases fitting TRBD1. Germline CDR1 reads SEHNR; CDR2 reads FQNEAQ (reference sequence). Trimming at V came to 5 bases and at J to 5 bases, leaving 10 bases not matched to a gene. The length of the CDR3 is 16 residues.

The chain combines TRBV11-2 with TRBJ1-1; D call uncertain. CDR1 SGHAT and CDR2 FQNNGV come from the germline V gene. V dropped 2 bases and J dropped 4 bases, with 11 bases sitting between them. The CDR3 totals 14 residues. The DNA of the CDR3 is TGTGCCAGCAGCTTATTCGGTACTAGCACTGAAGCTTTCTTT. Encoded protein: CASSLFGTSTEAFF.

This clone has just a few counts. This sequence joins TRBV7-9 and TRBJ2-4, with a weak D call TRBD2 (5 bases). V lost 4 bases and J 1 base, leaving 14 bases between the germline ends. In germline, CDR1 is SEHNR, CDR2 FQNEAQ (reference sequence). The CDR3 has 16 residues. The CDR3 loop is CASSSFLAIAKNIQYF. In nucleotides, the CDR3 is TGTGCCAGCAGCTCATTTCTAGCTATTGCCAAAAACATTCAGTACTTC.

The genes are TRBV10-3 and TRBJ2-6; TRBD1 matches at 7 bases. The trim removed 7 bases at V and 1 base at J, leaving 7 bases unmatched. Per the germline V gene, CDR1 is ENHRY and CDR2 is SYGVKD. CDR3 length: 16 residues. The CDR3 DNA reads TGTGCCATCAACGGACAGGATTTTTCTGGGGCCAACGTCCTGACTTTC. Its translation: CAINGQDFSGANVLTF.

This chain joins TRBV7-8 and TRBJ2-1, with D maybe TRBD2 (6 bases). The CDR3 runs to 15 residues. The germline gives CDR1 SGHVS, CDR2 FQNEAQ. Trimming shortened V by 5 bases and J by 9 bases, and 20 bases separated the two germline ends. CDR3 region: CASSTRDSRLPEQFF. The DNA for the CDR3 is TGTGCCAGCAGCACACGGGACTCCCGGTTGCCTGAGCAGTTCTTC.

The chain carries TRBV6-1 and TRBJ2-1; TRBD2 aligns across 11 bases. This CDR3 spans 17 amino acids. The J segment lost 7 bases and the V segment lost 3 bases, leaving 11 bases of the junction unmatched. Germline assignment: CDR1 MNHNS and CDR2 SASEGT. CDR3 residues: CASSEIIAGGARNEQFF. The CDR3 nucleotides are TGTGCCAGCAGTGAGATAATAGCGGGGGGGGCGAGGAATGAGCAGTTCTTC.

This chain connects TRBV4-2 to TRBJ2-1, with a possible D match to TRBD1 (6 bases). The V gene lost 3 bases and the J gene lost 0 bases, with 15 bases spanning the gap. The CDR3 length is 17 residues. CDR1 is LGHNA, CDR2 YNFKEQ, per germline. CDR3 protein: CASSHNIGTFSYNEQFF. As DNA, the CDR3 is TGTGCCAGCAGCCATAACATCGGGACATTCTCCTACAATGAGCAGTTCTTC.

This sequence joins TRBV6-6 and TRBJ2-2; 7 nucleotides line up with TRBD1. V gave up 6 bases and J gave up 2 bases; unmatched junction bases: 6. CDR1 is MNHNY and CDR2 is SVGAGI in the germline V gene (reference sequence). CDR3 length: 15 residues. In DNA form, the CDR3 reads TGTGCCAGCAGGAGACAGGGTTCCAACACCGGGGAGCTGTTTTTT. It is translated as CASRRQGSNTGELFF.

The chain carries TRBV15 and TRBJ1-3, with D possibly being TRBD1 (6 bases). Germline values: CDR1 LNHNV, CDR2 YYDKDF (reference sequence). The CDR3 is 14 amino acids. V was trimmed by 4 bases and J by 8 bases, leaving 15 bases between them. The CDR3 spells CATSIDRWSHTIYF. CDR3 nucleotides: TGTGCCACCAGCATCGACAGGTGGTCACACACCATATATTTT.

This chain links TRBV29-1 with TRBJ1-2; perhaps TRBD1 as D (5 bases). This CDR3 comprises 13 residues. With 6 bases removed from V and 8 bases from J, the gap between germline ends came to 19 bases. Germline V CDR1 and CDR2: SQVTM, ANQGSEA. CDR3 nucleotides: TGCAGCGTGTTGGGACTGTCAAGGGGCGGCTACACCTTC. As protein: CSVLGLSRGGYTF.

This chain joins TRBV28 and TRBJ1-2; D gene ambiguous. Germline V gene data show CDR1 as MDHEN and CDR2 as SYDVKM. The CDR3 sequence is 14 residues long. V dropped 8 bases and J dropped 4 bases, with 17 bases sitting between them. CDR3 residues: CASLAPRSFYGYTF. The CDR3 DNA is TGTGCCAGCCTGGCCCCGCGGTCCTTCTATGGCTACACCTTC.

The CDR3 DNA is TGTGCCAGCAGCCAGGATCGGGGGGGGCGGAAGTACGAGCAGTACTTC. This codes for CASSQDRGGRKYEQYF. V is TRBV13 and J is TRBJ2-7; 8 bases match TRBD2. V shed 5 bases and J 4 bases; nucleotides not matched to a gene: 13. The germline gives CDR1 PRHDT, CDR2 FYEKMQ (reference sequence). The CDR3 is made up of 16 amino acids.

The V and J genes are TRBV6-4 and TRBJ1-5; 10 bases are shared with TRBD1. Germline trimming cut 5 bases from V and 5 bases from J; bases unmatched to any gene: 9. CDR3 length equals 16 residues. The V gene's germline CDR1 is MRHNA and CDR2 SNTAGT. This chain's CDR3 is CASSTGTGDEDQPQHF. The CDR3 DNA follows: TGTGCCAGCAGTACCGGGACAGGGGACGAGGATCAGCCCCAGCATTTT.

The chain couples TRBV15 to TRBJ2-3; 10 nucleotides align to TRBD2. J was trimmed by 0 bases and V by 5 bases; bases with no gene match: 8. CDR3 length: 17 amino acids. The germline V gene encodes CDR1 LNHNV and CDR2 YYDKDF (reference sequence). The CDR3 region has the DNA TGTGCCACCAGCGGTTTTAGCGGGGGGCGTAGCACAGATACGCAGTATTTT. This sequence encodes CATSGFSGGRSTDTQYF.

The chain is built from TRBV29-1 and TRBJ2-3; possibly TRBD1 for D (6 bases). CDR3 length equals 12 residues. Germline V gene lookup returns CDR1 SQVTM and CDR2 ANQGSEA. Trimming cost V 7 bases and J 3 bases, with 11 bases left between them. CDR3 nucleotides: TGCAGCGCTAATACAGGGACAGATACGCAGTATTTT. Protein: CSANTGTDTQYF.

The rearrangement joins TRBV18 to TRBJ2-4, with D unclear. Germline CDR1 KGHSH, CDR2 LQKENI. The ends were cut back, 2 bases at V and 0 bases at J, with 5 bases in the middle. The CDR3 contains 14 residues. The CDR3 nucleotides are TGTGCCAGCTCACCAGGAGCAGCCAAAAACATTCAGTACTTC. It is translated as CASSPGAAKNIQYF. Based on the CDR3 plus reference TRBV18 and TRBJ2-4, the full variable domain is NAGVMQNPRHLVRRRGQEARLRCSPMKGHSHVYWYRQLPEEGLKFMVYLQKENIIDESGMPKERFSAEFPKEGPSILRIQQVVRGDSAAYFCASSPGAAKNIQYFGAGTRLSVL.